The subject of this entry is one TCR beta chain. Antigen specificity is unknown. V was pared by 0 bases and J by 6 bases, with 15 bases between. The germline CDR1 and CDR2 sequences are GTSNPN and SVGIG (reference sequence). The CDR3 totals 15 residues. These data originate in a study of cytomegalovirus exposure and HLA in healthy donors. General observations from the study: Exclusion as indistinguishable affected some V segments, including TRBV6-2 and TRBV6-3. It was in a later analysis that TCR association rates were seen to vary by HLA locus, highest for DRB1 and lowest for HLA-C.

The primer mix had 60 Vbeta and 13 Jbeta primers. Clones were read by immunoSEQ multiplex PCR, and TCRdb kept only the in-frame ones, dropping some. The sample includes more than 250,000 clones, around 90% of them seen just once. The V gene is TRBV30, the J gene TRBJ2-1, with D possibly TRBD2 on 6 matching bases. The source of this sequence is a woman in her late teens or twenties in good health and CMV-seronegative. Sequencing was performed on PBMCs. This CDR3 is CAWSVRRGALNEQFF. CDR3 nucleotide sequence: TGTGCCTGGAGTGTAAGGCGGGGAGCCCTCAATGAGCAGTTCTTC.